The 4 T cell receptor beta chains given below trace back to one sample, sequenced in a study of human T cells and chemical hapten exposure. From the RACE reads, TCRdb called clonotypes with MiXCR, one entry per CDR3 protein. The sample lists more than 65,000 distinct CDR3 sequences; 7.5% to 9.5% were seen once. The time point denotes: patch test 1, 2 weeks after DPC sensitization. Noted treatment: therapeutic diphenylcyclopropenone sensitization with weekly scalp DPC. The input for sequencing was whole blood, taken in connection with sensitization to the hapten diphenylcyclopropenone (DPC). The receptor set was obtained from a woman in her twenties or thirties with alopecia areata. Some clones in this sample may be carry-over from other donors' samples.

Details on this clonotype: A much larger clone is a single base away; this may be a read error. The CDR3 protein is CASSPGSGSYNEQFF. DNA of the CDR3: TGTGCCAGCAGCCCGGGCAGTGGGTCCTACAATGAGCAGTTCTTC. This chain uses TRBV11-2 with TRBJ2-1; D is ambiguous. This CDR3 has 15 amino acids. Germline V gene sequence: CDR1 SGHAT, CDR2 FQNNGV. The V gene lost 5 bases and the J gene lost 1 base, with 12 bases spanning the gap.

The table lists this clonotype with many counts. The gene calls are TRBV11-3 and TRBJ2-3, with 11 bases fitting TRBD2. The CDR3 consists of 17 residues. The V and J ends lost 4 bases and 4 bases, in that order; junction bases with no gene match: 10. CDR1 SGHNT and CDR2 YENEEA come from the germline V gene. CDR3 sequence (DNA): TGTGCCAGCAGCTCGACTTTAGCGGGGGGGCCCCCAGATACGCAGTATTTT. The encoded protein is CASSSTLAGGPPDTQYF.

This rearrangement joins TRBV7-6 to TRBJ2-3; maybe TRBD2 (6 bases). Germline V gene data show CDR1 as SGHVS and CDR2 as FNYEAQ. CDR3 size: 15 residues. V was cut by 2 bases and J by 4 bases, with 13 bases left in between. The DNA of the CDR3 is TGTGCCAGCAGCTTATTTCCGGGGGTGGCAGATACGCAGTATTTT. It yields the protein CASSLFPGVADTQYF.

The V call is TRBV2, the J call TRBJ2-5; D is unclear. Trimming shortened V by 4 bases and J by 2 bases, and 11 bases separated the two germline ends. This CDR3 has 14 residues. Germline V gene data show CDR1 as SNHLY and CDR2 as FYNNEI. CDR3 sequence reads: CASSARVGQETQYF. Here the CDR3 DNA reads TGTGCCAGCAGTGCCCGGGTCGGGCAAGAGACCCAGTACTTC.